Listed here are 27 T cell receptor beta chains from one sample, sequenced in a study of cytomegalovirus exposure and HLA in healthy donors. PCR amplification relied on 60 Vbeta primers (plus 13 Jbeta primers). Method: immunoSEQ multiplex PCR; TCRdb's copy keeps in-frame clones and lacks some. The repertoire includes 100,000 or so clones, less than 80% of them detected once, and under 1.5% sits in the top ten. Sequenced material: PBMCs. These receptors came from a man aged 25 to 40 in good health and CMV-seronegative.

The chain employs TRBV7-2 and TRBJ2-7; TRBD1 might be the D (5 bases). The V and J ends lost 3 bases and 3 bases respectively, with 9 bases between them. In germline, CDR1 is SGHTA, CDR2 FQGNSA. The CDR3 runs to 13 residues. CDR3 bases: TGTGCCAGCAGCTTCGCAGGGAACTACGAGCAGTACTTC. Its translation: CASSFAGNYEQYF.

This chain links TRBV29-1 with TRBJ2-4; possibly TRBD2 for D (5 bases). The ends were cut back, 1 base at V and 6 bases at J, with 10 bases in the middle. CDR1 is SQVTM and CDR2 is ANQGSEA in the germline V gene. The CDR3 is 13 amino acids. The CDR3 loop reads CSVEGGAGNIQYF. CDR3 DNA: TGCAGCGTTGAAGGGGGAGCTGGAAACATTCAGTACTTC.

This clone was recorded a few times. V gene TRBV6-6 combines with J gene TRBJ1-6, with D hard to call. The CDR3 sequence is 15 residues long. V was trimmed by 5 bases and J by 3 bases, leaving 11 bases between them. Germline V gene lookup returns CDR1 MNHNY and CDR2 SVGAGI (reference sequence). The CDR3 sequence is CASSTQDNYNSPLHF. CDR3 coding DNA: TGTGCCAGCAGTACGCAAGACAACTATAATTCACCCCTCCACTTT.

The rearrangement joins TRBV6-1 to TRBJ1-1; weak D call: TRBD1 (5 bases). Per the germline V gene, CDR1 is MNHNS and CDR2 is SASEGT. The CDR3 consists of 13 residues. The V gene lost 4 bases and the J gene lost 1 base, with 7 bases spanning the gap. The CDR3, as DNA: TGTGCCAGCAGTGGGACAAGGAACACTGAAGCTTTCTTT. It specifies CASSGTRNTEAFF.

The chain employs TRBV5-4 and TRBJ2-3; D may be TRBD1 (5 bases). Looked up from germline, CDR1 is SGHNT and CDR2 is YYREEE (reference sequence). The ends were cut back, 4 bases at V and 4 bases at J, with 10 bases in the middle. This CDR3 is built from 13 residues. CDR3 sequence: CASSRGRADTQYF. DNA for the CDR3: TGTGCCAGCAGCAGGGGAAGGGCAGATACGCAGTATTTT. The whole variable domain, remainder taken from reference TRBV5-4 and TRBJ2-3, is ETGVTQSPTHLIKTRGQQVTLRCSSQSGHNTVSWYQQALGQGPQFIFQYYREEENGRGNFPPRFSGLQFPNYSSELNVNALELDDSALYLCASSRGRADTQYFGPGTRLTVL.

A single count supports this clone. CDR3 in amino acids: CASSFDGTGGGNTIYF. The CDR3 coding sequence is TGTGCCAGCTCATTCGACGGGACAGGGGGCGGAAACACCATATATTTT. This rearrangement joins TRBV18 to TRBJ1-3; 12 bases fit TRBD1. Looked up from germline, CDR1 is KGHSH and CDR2 is LQKENI. The CDR3 covers 16 residues. After removal of 5 bases from V and 4 bases from J, the junction contained 6 bases not matched to a gene.

This chain joins TRBV5-1 and TRBJ1-2, with D unresolved. This CDR3 spans 13 amino acids. CDR1 is SGHRS, CDR2 YFSETQ, per germline. Between the trimmed V and J ends, which lost 4 bases and 0 bases, there was a span of 7 bases. The CDR3 is CASSPSTNYGYTF. In DNA, the CDR3 is TGCGCCAGCAGCCCGAGCACTAACTATGGCTACACCTTC.

V usage is TRBV5-1 and J usage is TRBJ1-2; 9 bases are shared with TRBD1. The junction had 7 bases not matched to a gene; V was cut back by 1 base and J by 0 bases. Germline CDR1 SGHRS, CDR2 YFSETQ. The length of the CDR3 is 17 residues. The CDR3 DNA reads as TGCGCCAGCAGCTTGAGGACAGGGGAAAAAGCTAACTATGGCTACACCTTC. This translates into CASSLRTGEKANYGYTF.

The rearrangement joins TRBV5-4 to TRBJ2-7; no clear D. Trimming left V 0 bases short and J 0 bases short, with 7 bases between. The CDR3 consists of 14 residues. From germline, CDR1 is SGHNT and CDR2 YYREEE (reference sequence). The CDR3 region is CASSLVVDSYEQYF. As DNA, the CDR3 is TGTGCCAGCAGCTTGGTGGTAGACTCCTACGAGCAGTACTTC.

The chain recombines TRBV25-1 with TRBJ2-3; TRBD2 aligns across 8 bases. This CDR3 contains 15 residues. V gave up 2 bases and J gave up 2 bases; unmatched junction bases: 3. Germline V gene lookup returns CDR1 MGHDK and CDR2 SYGVNS. The CDR3 is CASSELGLDTDTQYF. The CDR3, as DNA: TGTGCCAGCAGTGAACTGGGACTAGACACAGATACGCAGTATTTT.

The chain is built from TRBV7-2 and TRBJ2-5; 8 bases map to TRBD1. Germline CDR1 reads SGHTA; CDR2 reads FQGNSA. CDR3 length: 14 amino acids. The V gene end was trimmed by 5 bases and the J gene end by 2 bases; junction bases not matched to a gene: 4. The CDR3 is CASSRDRSQETQYF. CDR3 nucleotides: TGTGCCAGCAGCCGGGACAGGTCGCAAGAGACCCAGTACTTC. Using reference TRBV7-2 and TRBJ2-5 for the parts outside the CDR3, the full variable domain is GAGVSQSPSNKVTEKGKDVELRCDPISGHTALYWYRQSLGQGLEFLIYFQGNSAPDKSGLPSDRFSAERTGGSVSTLTIQRTQQEDSAVYLCASSRDRSQETQYFGPGTRLLVL.

The chain employs TRBV27 and TRBJ2-7; 13 nucleotides line up with TRBD2. CDR1 is MNHEY, CDR2 SMNVEV, per germline (reference sequence). The CDR3 loop spans 15 amino acids. Trimming cost V 3 bases and J 3 bases; bases outside gene matches: 2. The CDR3 nucleotides are TGTGCCAGCAGTTTTCGGACTAGCGGGAGCTACGAGCAGTACTTC. Translation gives CASSFRTSGSYEQYF.

CDR3 in amino acids: CASSLPQGSVEQYF. CDR3 nucleotides: TGTGCCAGCAGTTTGCCCCAGGGGTCCGTCGAGCAGTACTTC. The rearrangement uses TRBV28 and TRBJ2-7; a possible D gene is TRBD1 (6 bases). Germline V gives CDR1 MDHEN, CDR2 SYDVKM. The CDR3 extends over 14 amino acids. V lost 3 bases and J lost 6, with 15 bases in between.

This clone has only a few counts. The genes are TRBV7-9 and TRBJ1-1; D is unresolved. Germline lookup yields CDR1 SEHNR and CDR2 FQNEAQ (reference sequence). V lost 4 bases to trimming and J lost 4 bases, with 13 bases between them. The CDR3 consists of 14 residues. DNA for the CDR3: TGTGCCAGCAGCTACCAAACTAGGGCCACTGAAGCTTTCTTT. It is translated as CASSYQTRATEAFF.

V is TRBV7-9 and J is TRBJ2-7; 10 nucleotides match TRBD2. With 0 bases clipped from V and 3 bases from J, the junction kept 5 bases outside the gene matches. The CDR3 sequence is 16 residues long. Germline V CDR1 and CDR2: SEHNR, FQNEAQ (reference sequence). CDR3 protein: CASSLAPSGRNYEQYF. The DNA of the CDR3 is TGTGCCAGCAGCTTAGCGCCTAGCGGGAGAAACTACGAGCAGTACTTC. The whole variable domain, filled in from reference TRBV7-9 and TRBJ2-7, reads DTGVSQNPRHKITKRGQNVTFRCDPISEHNRLYWYRQTLGQGPEFLTYFQNEAQLEKSRLLSDRFSAERPKGSFSTLEIQRTEQGDSAMYLCASSLAPSGRNYEQYFGPGTRLTVT.

V is TRBV9 and J is TRBJ2-6; the D is unclear. This CDR3 is built from 16 residues. Deletions cut 2 bases from V and 2 bases from J, with 11 bases between. Germline CDR1 SGDLS, CDR2 YYNGEE. CDR3 protein: CASSVRGATGANVLTF. CDR3 nucleotide sequence: TGTGCCAGCAGCGTTCGAGGTGCTACTGGGGCCAACGTCCTGACTTTC.

This clone was counted between two and nine times. V usage is TRBV25-1 and J usage is TRBJ2-3, with a tentative D call TRBD1 (6 bases). The CDR3 spans 13 residues. Germline V gene data show CDR1 as MGHDK and CDR2 as SYGVNS. The V end lost 9 bases, the J end lost 5 bases, and 15 bases lay between the germline ends. The CDR3 DNA follows: TGTGCCAGTCGAAGGGGGTTAGGAGATACGCAGTATTTT. Its translation is CASRRGLGDTQYF.

This clone was counted once. The V gene is TRBV28, the J gene TRBJ2-7; 9 nucleotides agree with TRBD1. The CDR3 has 15 residues. Germline CDR1 and CDR2: MDHEN and SYDVKM. Unmatched junction bases numbered 10, after V lost 5 bases and J lost 5 bases. In DNA form, the CDR3 reads TGTGCCAGCAGTCCCTCCGGGACAGGGTCCCACGAGCAGTACTTC. Protein: CASSPSGTGSHEQYF.

The chain combines TRBV30 with TRBJ2-1; TRBD2 is a possible D gene (5 bases). Germline V gives CDR1 GTSNPN, CDR2 SVGIG (reference sequence). Trimming stripped 1 base from V and 0 bases from J, with 13 bases between. This CDR3 spans 16 amino acids. This CDR3 reads CAWSGTLASSYNEQFF. CDR3 DNA: TGTGCCTGGAGTGGGACGCTAGCAAGCTCCTACAATGAGCAGTTCTTC.

The rearrangement links TRBV6-6 to TRBJ1-1, with 10 nucleotides matching TRBD1. From germline, CDR1 is MNHNY and CDR2 SVGAGI (reference sequence). This CDR3 has 12 amino acids. V lost 6 bases and J lost 11; bases outside the gene matches: 6. The CDR3 loop is CASRETGGRAFF. The CDR3 DNA reads TGTGCCAGCAGGGAGACAGGGGGCCGGGCTTTCTTT.

The V gene is TRBV4-1, the J gene TRBJ1-1; 7 nucleotides match TRBD1. Germline values: CDR1 MGHRA, CDR2 YSYEKL. J gave up 2 bases and V 4 bases, and 10 bases lay outside the gene matches. The CDR3 covers 16 residues. In nucleotides, the CDR3 is TGCGCCAGCAGCCCGCCTGCAGCAGGGGGTAACACTGAAGCTTTCTTT. It yields the protein CASSPPAAGGNTEAFF.

The V call is TRBV29-1, the J call TRBJ2-7; D is ambiguous. V was cut by 4 bases and J by 4 bases, with 14 bases left in between. The CDR3 contains 13 residues. CDR1 and CDR2 from the germline V gene are SQVTM and ANQGSEA. The CDR3 DNA sequence: TGCAGCGTTGGTGCGGCAGATGTTTACGAGCAGTACTTC. This gives the protein CSVGAADVYEQYF.

This chain joins TRBV6-6 and TRBJ1-1, with D uncertain. The CDR3 loop spans 14 amino acids. The V end was cut by 0 bases, the J end by 0 bases, with 5 bases between. CDR1 and CDR2 from the germline V gene are MNHNY and SVGAGI (reference sequence). CDR3 nucleotide sequence: TGTGCCAGCAGTTACTCTCCCTTGAACACTGAAGCTTTCTTT. Its translation is CASSYSPLNTEAFF.

This clone was recorded only once. The genes are TRBV5-4 and TRBJ2-3; no firm D call. Germline V lookup: CDR1 SGHNT, CDR2 YYREEE (reference sequence). The CDR3 runs to 17 residues. V lost 0 bases to trimming and J lost 1 base, with 15 bases between them. The CDR3 DNA sequence: TGTGCCAGCAGCTTGGCATCGCTGGAGTGGGGCACAGATACGCAGTATTTT. It yields the protein CASSLASLEWGTDTQYF.

This clone was found a few times. CDR3 amino acids: CASSPRDGGRTEAFF. The CDR3 bases are TGTGCCAGCAGCCCACGGGATGGGGGCAGGACTGAAGCTTTCTTT. The chain is built from TRBV7-9 and TRBJ1-1; the D gene is possibly TRBD1 (6 bases). The CDR3 totals 15 residues. Trimming cost V 5 bases and J 5 bases, with 18 bases left between them. Per germline, CDR1 SEHNR and CDR2 FQNEAQ (reference sequence).

The chain links TRBV10-1 to TRBJ1-5; no reliable D call. The CDR3 extends over 14 amino acids. V was trimmed by 2 bases and J by 1 base, leaving 6 bases between them. Germline CDR1 reads WNHNN; CDR2 reads SYGVQD (reference sequence). Written as DNA, the CDR3 is TGCGCCAGCAGTGAGGGTCAGAGCAATCAGCCCCAGCATTTT. Translation: CASSEGQSNQPQHF.

The gene calls are TRBV9 and TRBJ1-5; the D gene is possibly TRBD1 (6 bases). With 0 bases removed from V and 7 bases from J, the gap between germline ends came to 14 bases. The germline gives CDR1 SGDLS, CDR2 YYNGEE. CDR3 length: 15 amino acids. This CDR3 is CASSVDGGLKQPQHF. CDR3 sequence (DNA): TGTGCCAGCAGCGTAGATGGGGGCCTGAAACAGCCCCAGCATTTT.